This T cell receptor beta chain originates from a study of T cell responses to AZD1222 COVID-19 vaccine. General study points: Dominant CD4 TCR responses targeted spike regions 160-218 and 743-854. Repertoire sampling happened only post peak T cell response.

About this clone: Its antigen is undetermined.

The CDR3 has 13 residues. V was clipped by 4 bases and J by 8 bases, with 9 bases between them. The germline V gene encodes CDR1 SEHNR and CDR2 FQNEAQ (reference sequence). Data came from immunoSEQ multiplex PCR; TCRdb stores just in-frame clones and leaves some out. The table shows approximately 200,000 clones, with approximately 90% occurring only once. J is TRBJ1-6 and V is TRBV7-9; no clear D gene. This TCR came from an adult who received the AZD1222 COVID-19 vaccine. The sample was peripheral blood, taken 28 days after the second AZD1222 dose. CDR3 DNA: TGTGCCAGCAGCTCGTGGAGAGATTCACCCCTCCACTTT. Translated: CASSSWRDSPLHF.